The 25 T cell receptor beta chains below all came from one sample that was sequenced in a study of human thymus T cells. The method was immunoSEQ multiplex PCR; TCRdb's version includes in-frame clones alone and lacks a portion of them. This table has fewer than 55,000 clones, around 94% appearing once. Sequences were obtained from blood. Receptors originate from a boy under three years old with a congenital heart defect but otherwise immunologically healthy.

This sequence joins TRBV5-6 and TRBJ1-1; 10 nucleotides align to TRBD1. V trimming: 1 base; J trimming: 1 base; junction bases outside the gene matches: 10. Germline V gene lookup returns CDR1 SGHDT and CDR2 YYEEEE. The CDR3 has 18 amino acids. Here the CDR3 reads CASSLWGGQGPENTEAFF. As DNA, the CDR3 is TGTGCCAGCAGCTTGTGGGGGGGACAGGGGCCCGAGAACACTGAAGCTTTCTTT.

The V call is TRBV7-2, the J call TRBJ1-6, with a possible D match to TRBD1 (5 bases). Trimming left V 6 bases short and J 7 bases short, with 13 bases between. The germline V gene has CDR1 SGHTA and CDR2 FQGNSA. The CDR3 length is 14 residues. For the CDR3, the DNA is TGTGCCAGCAGTTCCGGGACGGGGAATTCACCCCTCCACTTT. Its protein is CASSSGTGNSPLHF.

This chain joins TRBV27 and TRBJ2-3, with 13 nucleotides matching TRBD2. Germline values: CDR1 MNHEY, CDR2 SMNVEV (reference sequence). V shed 5 bases and J 5 bases; nucleotides not matched to a gene: 7. This CDR3 region has 16 residues. The CDR3 nucleotides read TGTGCCAGCAGTCAACTAGCGGGGGGGCTTGAAGATACGCAGTATTTT. Amino acid sequence: CASSQLAGGLEDTQYF.

The chain has TRBV29-1 and TRBJ2-5, with D possibly being TRBD1 (5 bases). Between the trimmed V and J ends, which lost 1 base and 3 bases, there was a span of 6 bases. The germline CDR1 and CDR2 sequences are SQVTM and ANQGSEA. This CDR3 is built from 12 residues. The CDR3 loop is CSVEGREETQYF. Here the CDR3 DNA reads TGCAGCGTTGAAGGCAGGGAAGAGACCCAGTACTTC.

DNA of the CDR3: TGTGCCAGCAGTTACTCAGGGGCTAACTATGGCTACACCTTC. Encoded protein: CASSYSGANYGYTF. The chain is built from TRBV6-5 and TRBJ1-2, with D possibly TRBD1 on 5 matching bases. This CDR3 has 14 amino acids. Germline CDR1 reads MNHEY; CDR2 reads SVGAGI. Trimming pared 0 bases from V and 0 bases from J, leaving 5 bases between.

The chain recombines TRBV7-2 with TRBJ2-2; either TRBD1 or TRBD2 may fit D (5 bases each). Germline V gene lookup returns CDR1 SGHTA and CDR2 FQGNSA. Trimming took off 1 base at V and 4 bases at J, with 7 bases between the two ends. This CDR3 has 14 amino acids. CDR3 bases: TGTGCCAGCAGCTTAGTTGGGGGCACCGGGGAGCTGTTTTTT. This translates into CASSLVGGTGELFF. Together with reference TRBV7-2 and TRBJ2-2, the CDR3 gives the full variable domain: GAGVSQSPSNKVTEKGKDVELRCDPISGHTALYWYRQSLGQGLEFLIYFQGNSAPDKSGLPSDRFSAERTGGSVSTLTIQRTQQEDSAVYLCASSLVGGTGELFFGEGSRLTVL.

The gene calls are TRBV4-2 and TRBJ2-1; TRBD2 might be the D (6 bases). The V end lost 1 base, the J end lost 2 bases, and 6 bases lay between the germline ends. Per germline, CDR1 LGHNA and CDR2 YNFKEQ. The CDR3 spans 14 residues. CDR3 in DNA: TGTGCCAGCAGCCAAGGACTAGCCTACAATGAGCAGTTCTTC. This codes for CASSQGLAYNEQFF.

In its sample, this clone was seen once. The gene calls are TRBV14 and TRBJ1-3, with TRBD1 matching 7 bases. The germline gives CDR1 SGHDN, CDR2 FVKESK. CDR3 length: 19 residues. Trimming at V came to 3 bases and at J to 7 bases, leaving 21 bases not matched to a gene. DNA of the CDR3: TGTGCCAGCAGCCAGTGGACAGGTCTCTGGATGCTTTTTGGGAACACCATATATTTT. It yields the protein CASSQWTGLWMLFGNTIYF.

The chain uses TRBV9 and TRBJ1-2; D perhaps matches TRBD1 (5 bases). V dropped 0 bases and J dropped 2 bases, with 8 bases sitting between them. Germline CDR1 and CDR2: SGDLS and YYNGEE. The CDR3 sequence is 14 residues long. Here the CDR3 DNA reads TGTGCCAGCAGCGTAGCGGGGCAGAACTATGGCTACACCTTC. This codes for CASSVAGQNYGYTF.

This chain links TRBV12-5 with TRBJ2-3; D gene unclear. The germline V gene has CDR1 LGHNT and CDR2 FRNRAP. The V end was cut by 2 bases, the J end by 2 bases, with 14 bases between. The CDR3 has 16 residues. Here the CDR3 DNA reads TGTGCTAGTGGTTTGACAGCCCGACTGACCACAGATACGCAGTATTTT. Translation gives CASGLTARLTTDTQYF.

This chain links TRBV4-1 with TRBJ2-1; 7 nucleotides agree with TRBD2. After removal of 8 bases from V and 2 bases from J, the junction contained 9 bases not matched to a gene. Germline CDR1 and CDR2: MGHRA and YSYEKL. The CDR3 has 15 amino acids. The CDR3 loop is CASGRTRTPYNEQFF. The CDR3, as DNA: TGCGCCAGCGGTCGGACTAGAACTCCCTACAATGAGCAGTTCTTC.

This clone was seen only once. This chain's CDR3 is CASSLALRGNTIYF. CDR3 nucleotide sequence: TGTGCCAGCAGCTTAGCGCTCAGGGGAAACACCATATATTTT. This chain links TRBV7-2 with TRBJ1-3; D is unclear. CDR3 length: 14 amino acids. CDR1 and CDR2 (germline): SGHTA, FQGNSA. V shed 0 bases and J shed 4 bases, with 7 bases lying between them. Drawing the rest from reference TRBV7-2 and TRBJ1-3, the complete variable domain is GAGVSQSPSNKVTEKGKDVELRCDPISGHTALYWYRQSLGQGLEFLIYFQGNSAPDKSGLPSDRFSAERTGGSVSTLTIQRTQQEDSAVYLCASSLALRGNTIYFGEGSWLTVV.

This chain uses TRBV29-1 with TRBJ1-1, with D uncertain. V was shortened by 3 bases and J by 5 bases, with 10 bases between the two germline ends. The germline V gene has CDR1 SQVTM and CDR2 ANQGSEA. The CDR3 runs 12 residues. The DNA of the CDR3 is TGCAGCGTTGATAGAGTTGGTACTGAAGCTTTCTTT. Translation gives CSVDRVGTEAFF.

V gene TRBV28 combines with J gene TRBJ2-7; D possibly corresponds to TRBD2 (6 bases). The CDR3 runs to 15 residues. The V end was cut by 6 bases, the J end by 4 bases, with 19 bases between. Per the germline V gene, CDR1 is MDHEN and CDR2 is SYDVKM. The DNA for the CDR3 is TGTGCCAGCAGCCCCCCCCTAGGAGGGGTGTACGAGCAGTACTTC. Residues: CASSPPLGGVYEQYF.

The V and J genes are TRBV18 and TRBJ2-1; D perhaps matches TRBD2 (6 bases). Trimming pared 3 bases from V and 4 bases from J, leaving 13 bases between. The CDR3 is made up of 15 amino acids. Germline loops: CDR1 KGHSH, CDR2 LQKENI. The CDR3 sequence is CASSPVRGKYNEQFF. The CDR3 coding sequence is TGTGCCAGCTCACCGGTCCGGGGGAAATACAATGAGCAGTTCTTC.

The gene calls are TRBV6-6 and TRBJ1-2; 7 bases map to TRBD1. V lost 0 bases and J lost 5; bases outside the gene matches: 6. The CDR3 has 15 amino acids. The V gene's germline CDR1 is MNHNY and CDR2 SVGAGI (reference sequence). DNA of the CDR3: TGTGCCAGCAGTTACTCCCTACAGGGGTGGTATGGCTACACCTTC. It specifies CASSYSLQGWYGYTF.

This rearrangement joins TRBV6-7 to TRBJ1-5; D might be TRBD1 (5 bases). TRBV6-7 is an open reading frame whose function is uncertain. V lost 0 bases to trimming and J lost 2 bases, with 8 bases between them. There are 15 residues in the CDR3. The CDR3: CASSYSKQGNQPQHF. Written as DNA, the CDR3 is TGTGCCAGCAGTTACTCGAAACAGGGCAATCAGCCCCAGCATTTT.

The chain joins TRBV29-1 to TRBJ2-1; perhaps TRBD1 as D (5 bases). V lost 1 base, J lost 1 base, and 8 bases lay in between. CDR1 and CDR2 from the germline V gene are SQVTM and ANQGSEA. This CDR3 is built from 14 residues. The CDR3 DNA reads TGCAGCGTTGAAGGACAGTTTTCCTACAATGAGCAGTTCTTC. Its translation: CSVEGQFSYNEQFF.

This chain uses TRBV27 with TRBJ1-6; 7 nucleotides line up with TRBD1. Losses at the gene ends were 7 bases for V and 9 bases for J; bases not matched to a gene: 6. Germline-derived CDR1 and CDR2 are MNHEY and SMNVEV (reference sequence). The CDR3 contains 13 residues. CDR3 amino acids: CASTIQGGSPLHF. CDR3 nucleotide sequence: TGTGCCAGCACCATTCAGGGGGGTTCACCCCTCCACTTT.

The CDR3 coding sequence is TGTGCCAGTAGGTACCCGAACACCGGAAACACCATATATTTT. Encoded protein: CASRYPNTGNTIYF. This chain joins TRBV19 and TRBJ1-3; D gene uncertain. The CDR3 covers 14 residues. Germline CDR1 and CDR2: LNHDA and SQIVND (reference sequence). Trimming cost V 6 bases and J 4 bases, with 13 bases left between them. Variable domain in full (rest from reference TRBV19 and TRBJ1-3): DGGITQSPKYLFRKEGQNVTLSCEQNLNHDAMYWYRQDPGQGLRLIYYSQIVNDFQKGDIAEGYSVSREKKESFPLTVTSAQKNPTAFYLCASRYPNTGNTIYFGEGSWLTVV.

The rearrangement links TRBV5-1 to TRBJ2-7; D not resolved. CDR3 length: 16 amino acids. Trimming stripped 2 bases from V and 2 bases from J, with 17 bases between. CDR1 and CDR2 from the germline V gene are SGHRS and YFSETQ. CDR3 sequence: CASSFLTPPVPYEQYF. Here the CDR3 DNA reads TGCGCCAGCAGCTTCCTGACTCCTCCCGTACCCTACGAGCAGTACTTC. The full variable domain, its missing parts supplied by reference TRBV5-1 and TRBJ2-7, is KAGVTQTPRYLIKTRGQQVTLSCSPISGHRSVSWYQQTPGQGLQFLFEYFSETQRNKGNFPGRFSGRQFSNSRSEMNVSTLELGDSALYLCASSFLTPPVPYEQYFGPGTRLTVT.

The V gene is TRBV7-2, the J gene TRBJ2-2; no clear D. V was shortened by 5 bases and J by 4 bases, with 11 bases between the two germline ends. From germline, CDR1 is SGHTA and CDR2 FQGNSA. The CDR3 sequence is 14 residues long. The DNA for the CDR3 is TGTGCCAGCAGCCATAAGGTGGTCACCGGGGAGCTGTTTTTT. Encoded protein: CASSHKVVTGELFF.

The chain links TRBV6-1 to TRBJ1-2, with 9 nucleotides matching TRBD1. The V gene's germline CDR1 is MNHNS and CDR2 SASEGT. The CDR3 totals 14 residues. The ends lost 3 bases at V and 2 bases at J; junction bases unmatched: 1. The CDR3 region has the DNA TGTGCCAGCAGTGATGGACAGGGGAACTATGGCTACACCTTC. This codes for CASSDGQGNYGYTF.

The rearrangement uses TRBV15 and TRBJ2-7, with 8 bases lining up with TRBD2. CDR3 length equals 13 residues. The J segment lost 6 bases and the V segment lost 5 bases, leaving 6 bases of the junction unmatched. Looked up from germline, CDR1 is LNHNV and CDR2 is YYDKDF (reference sequence). In DNA, the CDR3 is TGTGCCACCAGCCCAGGGACTAGGGGCGAGCAGTACTTC. Encoded protein: CATSPGTRGEQYF.

V is TRBV4-3 and J is TRBJ2-1; TRBD1 aligns across 12 bases. This CDR3 has 14 amino acids. Germline CDR1 and CDR2: LGHNA and YSLEER. Trimming cost V 4 bases and J 6 bases; bases outside gene matches: 1. CDR3 DNA sequence: TGCGCCAGCAGCCCGGGACAGGGGGCCAATGAGCAGTTCTTC. Its protein is CASSPGQGANEQFF.